The 15 T cell receptor beta chains below were found in one sample sequenced in a study of radiation and T cells in renal cell carcinoma. TCRdb's table, derived via immunoSEQ multiplex PCR, lists solely in-frame clones and lacks some. There are approximately 15,000 clones in the sample; 45% to 65% occur only once, and about 10% lies in the top ten. Treatment noted: treatment-naive control, cytoreductive nephrectomy. Sequencing was performed on tumor tissue, taken from a patient whose treatment was nephrectomy without radiotherapy. The receptors were gathered from a man between 35 and 55 years old with renal cell carcinoma.

The DNA for the CDR3 is TGTGCCAGCAGTGAACTAGCGGGGGGGCCAGATACGCAGTATTTT. It encodes CASSELAGGPDTQYF. The chain combines TRBV6-1 with TRBJ2-3; 12 positions agree with TRBD2. The CDR3 contains 15 residues. Germline CDR1 reads MNHNS; CDR2 reads SASEGT. The trim removed 2 bases at V and 4 bases at J, leaving 1 base unmatched.

The chain is built from TRBV5-4 and TRBJ1-4, with 7 positions matching TRBD1. Germline-derived CDR1 and CDR2 are SGHNT and YYREEE (reference sequence). The V and J ends lost 0 bases and 4 bases, in that order; junction bases with no gene match: 6. The CDR3 consists of 16 residues. The DNA of the CDR3 is TGTGCCAGCAGCTTGGCAGGGGGAGGGGTTAATGAAAAACTGTTTTTT. It encodes CASSLAGGGVNEKLFF.

There are a few counts of this clone. The gene calls are TRBV6-1 and TRBJ2-7; D is unresolved. Germline CDR1 reads MNHNS; CDR2 reads SASEGT. CDR3 size: 13 residues. Trimming left V 3 bases short and J 6 bases short, with 12 bases between. CDR3 protein: CASSDRGLLEQYF. DNA of the CDR3: TGTGCCAGCAGTGACAGAGGCTTGCTCGAGCAGTACTTC.

This rearrangement joins TRBV18 to TRBJ2-5; D unresolved. The CDR3 has 13 amino acids. The V gene lost 2 bases and the J gene lost 2 bases, with 6 bases spanning the gap. Germline CDR1 reads KGHSH; CDR2 reads LQKENI. In DNA, the CDR3 is TGTGCCAGCTCACCATCGCTACAAGAGACCCAGTACTTC. Translated: CASSPSLQETQYF.

The V and J genes are TRBV4-2 and TRBJ2-5, with no clear D. The CDR3 has 14 residues. Trimming cost V 1 base and J 0 bases, with 6 bases left between them. The germline V gene has CDR1 LGHNA and CDR2 YNFKEQ. The CDR3 sequence is CASSQGSHQETQYF. For the CDR3, the DNA is TGTGCCAGCAGCCAAGGGAGTCACCAAGAGACCCAGTACTTC.

V usage is TRBV28 and J usage is TRBJ2-3; no clear D. V lost 5 bases and J 3 bases, leaving 6 bases between the germline ends. The CDR3 length is 12 residues. CDR1 is MDHEN and CDR2 is SYDVKM in the germline V gene. The CDR3 region has the DNA TGTGCCAGCAGTCCCACTACAGATACGCAGTATTTT. Amino acid sequence: CASSPTTDTQYF.

The chain recombines TRBV4-3 with TRBJ2-2; the match to TRBD2 covers 13 bases. The CDR3 runs to 17 residues. The junction had 5 bases not matched to a gene; V was cut back by 0 bases and J by 7 bases. Germline loops: CDR1 LGHNA, CDR2 YSLEER. Here the CDR3 DNA reads TGCGCCAGCAGCCAAGATCGGACTAGCGGGGGAAGCGGGGAGCTGTTTTTT. Encoded protein: CASSQDRTSGGSGELFF.

This clone was picked up a small number of times. V gene TRBV6-6 combines with J gene TRBJ2-3; the D is unclear. Germline-derived CDR1 and CDR2 are MNHNY and SVGAGI (reference sequence). This CDR3 has 15 residues. V lost 5 bases, J lost 0 bases, and 12 bases lay in between. The DNA of the CDR3 is TGTGCCAGCAGTCCCCTGGGCCCGAGCACAGATACGCAGTATTTT. This sequence encodes CASSPLGPSTDTQYF.

This clone was observed a single time. This sequence joins TRBV28 and TRBJ2-1; no clear D gene. This CDR3 has 13 amino acids. The V gene lost 5 bases and the J gene lost 11 bases, with 16 bases spanning the gap. Germline V gene sequence: CDR1 MDHEN, CDR2 SYDVKM. The CDR3 protein is CASSPGPKAKQFF. The DNA of the CDR3 is TGTGCCAGCAGTCCTGGACCCAAGGCAAAGCAGTTCTTC.

The chain carries TRBV28 and TRBJ1-6, with D unclear. The germline V and J ends were trimmed by 3 bases and 7 bases, with 10 bases remaining between them. Germline lookup yields CDR1 MDHEN and CDR2 SYDVKM. The CDR3 totals 14 residues. This CDR3 reads CASSLEGGNSPLHF. CDR3 DNA: TGTGCCAGCAGTTTGGAGGGAGGAAATTCACCCCTCCACTTT.

J is TRBJ2-1 and V is TRBV5-8; D might be TRBD2 (5 bases). The V and J ends lost 0 bases and 3 bases respectively, with 10 bases between them. CDR1 and CDR2 from the germline V gene are SGHTS and YDEGEE. CDR3 length: 15 residues. CDR3 sequence reads: CASSLVARGYNEQFF. The CDR3 DNA reads as TGTGCCAGCAGCTTGGTAGCCCGGGGCTACAATGAGCAGTTCTTC.

The sample holds a few counts of this clone. The chain links TRBV6-1 to TRBJ1-4; TRBD1 matches 10 bases. CDR3 length equals 14 residues. In germline, CDR1 is MNHNS, CDR2 SASEGT. The J segment lost 7 bases and the V segment lost 3 bases, leaving 2 bases of the junction unmatched. The CDR3 DNA is TGTGCCAGCAGTGAGGGACAGGGGTTTGAAAAACTGTTTTTT. Translating it yields CASSEGQGFEKLFF.

V gene TRBV30 combines with J gene TRBJ1-1; 8 nucleotides match TRBD1. Germline V gene sequence: CDR1 GTSNPN, CDR2 SVGIG (reference sequence). Trimming removed 6 bases from V and 5 bases from J; junction bases left unmatched: 5. This CDR3 comprises 12 residues. CDR3 amino acids: CACDRGGTEAFF. CDR3 nucleotide sequence: TGTGCCTGTGACAGGGGAGGTACTGAAGCTTTCTTT.

The V and J genes are TRBV6-4 and TRBJ2-2; TRBD1 matches 7 bases. Germline V gene data show CDR1 as MRHNA and CDR2 as SNTAGT. CDR3 length equals 14 residues. V gave up 2 bases and J gave up 3 bases; unmatched junction bases: 0. Here the CDR3 DNA reads TGTGCCAGCAGTGACGGACAGGACACCGGGGAGCTGTTTTTT. Residues: CASSDGQDTGELFF.

The rearrangement uses TRBV28 and TRBJ1-2; D is undetermined. V gave up 7 bases and J gave up 5 bases, with 11 bases separating them. CDR1 and CDR2 from the germline V gene are MDHEN and SYDVKM. The CDR3 is made up of 12 amino acids. The CDR3 bases are TGTGCCAGCACCCCGGCGTCTTATGGCTACACCTTC. It is translated as CASTPASYGYTF.